The rows below give T cell receptor beta chains drawn from one sample of a study of early T cells in non-severe SARS-CoV-2 infection. MiXCR, applied by TCRdb to the 5' RACE reads, yields one record per CDR3 protein. The sample includes tens of thousands of distinct CDR3 sequences, 8.5% to 10% of them seen just once. Material for sequencing was whole blood. The receptors were gathered from an adult who was a healthcare worker with PCR-confirmed SARS-CoV-2 infection or an uninfected control (not recorded which). Each CDR3 is given with its conserved first and last residue. A D gene is named only where the DNA matches it firmly. Clone size appears in some rows only: once, few, many, or a class for an expanded clone.

J gene,clone size,V gene,D gene,CDR3 protein,CDR3 DNA
TRBJ2-7,many,TRBV10-3,.,CAISPLPGSYEQYF,TGTGCCATCAGCCCACTTCCCGGCTCCTACGAGCAGTACTTC
TRBJ1-2,many,TRBV28,TRBD1,CASSGRQGGDGYTF,TGTGCCAGCAGTGGGAGACAGGGCGGAGATGGCTACACCTTC
TRBJ2-7,.,TRBV19,.,CATRTEGSSYEQYF,TGTGCCACAAGGACGGAAGGGAGCTCCTACGAGCAGTACTTC
TRBJ2-3,few,TRBV20-1,.,CSARGVQGGSDTQYF,TGCAGTGCTAGAGGGGTTCAAGGGGGGTCAGATACGCAGTATTTT
TRBJ2-4,many,TRBV6-5,TRBD2,CASSGTSGRNIQYF,TGTGCCAGCAGCGGGACTAGCGGAAGAAACATTCAGTACTTC
TRBJ1-2,many,TRBV10-2,.,CASSDQAGARDGYTF,TGCGCCAGCAGTGATCAGGCGGGGGCAAGGGATGGCTACACCTTC
TRBJ2-3,.,TRBV20-1,TRBD2,CSATGGAGERTDTQYF,TGCAGTGCTACGGGGGGAGCGGGGGAGAGGACAGATACGCAGTATTTT
TRBJ2-5,.,TRBV18,TRBD2,CASSRDLTSGGQNQETQYF,TGTGCCAGCTCACGCGACCTCACTAGCGGGGGTCAAAACCAAGAGACCCAGTACTTC
TRBJ1-1,many,TRBV5-4,.,CASSLTGLNTEAFF,TGTGCCAGCAGCTTGACAGGGCTGAACACTGAAGCTTTCTTT
TRBJ2-1,many,TRBV28,TRBD1,CASSQTGTGGDEQFF,TGTGCCAGCAGTCAAACCGGGACAGGGGGCGATGAGCAGTTCTTC
TRBJ2-1,many,TRBV6-5,TRBD1,CASSSGQGNEQFF,TGTGCCAGCAGTTCCGGACAGGGCAATGAGCAGTTCTTC
TRBJ2-7,.,TRBV6-5,.,CASRWGYEQYF,TGTGCCAGCAGATGGGGGTACGAGCAGTACTTC
TRBJ2-7,many,TRBV27,TRBD2,CASSYRLAGTYEQYF,TGTGCCAGCAGTTATCGGCTAGCGGGGACCTACGAGCAGTACTTC
TRBJ1-4,many,TRBV27,TRBD1,CASSLGDRDNEKLFF,TGTGCCAGCAGTTTAGGCGACAGGGATAATGAAAAACTGTTTTTT
TRBJ2-3,many,TRBV7-2,.,CASMLAPGFDTQYF,TGTGCCAGCATGCTCGCCCCGGGGTTTGATACGCAGTATTTT